Listed here are 18 T cell receptor beta chains from one sample, sequenced in a study of blood T cell repertoires in COVID-19. Produced via immunoSEQ multiplex PCR; TCRdb's table is partial and in-frame only. The sample lists some 250,000 clones, approximately 85% occurring once. Source material: PBMCs or T cells enriched from blood (not recorded which). Receptors originate from a woman aged 45-60 years who had recovered from COVID-19.

The gene calls are TRBV5-4 and TRBJ2-1, with 15 positions matching TRBD2. Per the germline V gene, CDR1 is SGHNT and CDR2 is YYREEE (reference sequence). J gave up 7 bases and V 5 bases, and 4 bases lay outside the gene matches. This CDR3 is built from 15 residues. CDR3 sequence (DNA): TGTGCCAGCAGGTACGGACTAGCGGGAGGGAATGAGCAGTTCTTC. Its translation: CASRYGLAGGNEQFF.

V and J are TRBV5-1 and TRBJ1-3; 7 bases fit TRBD1. The CDR3 covers 19 residues. Germline values: CDR1 SGHRS, CDR2 YFSETQ. V shed 4 bases and J 0 bases; nucleotides not matched to a gene: 16. The CDR3 coding sequence is TGCGCCAGCAGCACAGCTCCAGGGGGAAGGACGAGCTCTGGAAACACCATATATTTT. It is translated as CASSTAPGGRTSSGNTIYF.

The chain links TRBV7-2 to TRBJ1-2; D call uncertain. Trimming left V 2 bases short and J 6 bases short, with 13 bases between. This CDR3 has 14 amino acids. Looked up from germline, CDR1 is SGHTA and CDR2 is FQGNSA. The CDR3, as DNA: TGTGCCAGCAGCTTACAGCGGCAGGCGGATGGCTACACCTTC. Translated: CASSLQRQADGYTF.

The V and J genes are TRBV19 and TRBJ2-2, with 8 bases that match TRBD1. Germline loops: CDR1 LNHDA, CDR2 SQIVND (reference sequence). CDR3 length: 13 residues. V trimming: 8 bases; J trimming: 7 bases; junction bases outside the gene matches: 6. The DNA for the CDR3 is TGTGCCAGTGGCAGGGGGCTATACGGGGAGCTGTTTTTT. As protein: CASGRGLYGELFF.

This chain joins TRBV5-1 and TRBJ2-7, with TRBD1 matching over 8 bases. CDR1 SGHRS and CDR2 YFSETQ come from the germline V gene. With V trimmed by 2 bases and J by 5 bases, 9 bases remained unmatched. The CDR3 spans 15 residues. The CDR3 coding sequence is TGCGCCAGCAGCTTCAAGAGGACAGGGAGAGACGAGCAGTACTTC. Its protein is CASSFKRTGRDEQYF.

The chain is built from TRBV7-9 and TRBJ1-1, with 8 positions matching TRBD1. Germline CDR1 and CDR2: SEHNR and FQNEAQ (reference sequence). The CDR3 has 15 amino acids. J gave up 6 bases and V 5 bases, and 11 bases lay outside the gene matches. The CDR3 nucleotides are TGTGCCAGCAGCCCACAGGGGGGCGGCGGTCCTGAAGCTTTCTTT. Translating gives CASSPQGGGGPEAFF.

The gene calls are TRBV5-6 and TRBJ2-3; D is possibly TRBD2 (5 bases). Trimming removed 2 bases from V and 3 bases from J, with 7 bases in between. This CDR3 spans 13 amino acids. Germline V gene data show CDR1 as SGHDT and CDR2 as YYEEEE. CDR3 bases: TGTGCCAGCAGCTTTTCGGGGACAGATACGCAGTATTTT. Translated: CASSFSGTDTQYF.

The CDR3 nucleotides are TGCGCCAGCAGCCAAGCGTCGGGACTAGCGGGGTACAATGAGCAGTTCTTC. It yields the protein CASSQASGLAGYNEQFF. The gene calls are TRBV4-1 and TRBJ2-1, with 13 positions matching TRBD2. V lost 1 base, J lost 4 bases, and 4 bases stayed unmatched. CDR1 is MGHRA and CDR2 is YSYEKL in the germline V gene. The CDR3 totals 17 residues.

This CDR3 reads CASSSASDRGLLRTGELFF. The CDR3 DNA sequence: TGTGCCAGCAGCTCGGCATCGGACAGGGGGCTCCTTAGGACCGGGGAGCTGTTTTTT. V usage is TRBV7-9 and J usage is TRBJ2-2; 11 nucleotides match TRBD1. The CDR3 is made up of 19 amino acids. The junction had 15 bases not matched to a gene; V was cut back by 4 bases and J by 5 bases. Germline CDR1 SEHNR, CDR2 FQNEAQ (reference sequence).

The chain recombines TRBV19 with TRBJ2-1, with 8 bases that match TRBD2. Germline assignment: CDR1 LNHDA and CDR2 SQIVND (reference sequence). V lost 2 bases to trimming and J lost 7 bases; unmatched junction nucleotides: 7. The CDR3 consists of 15 residues. The CDR3 DNA sequence: TGTGCCAGTAGTATACTCGGGAGGGCCTGGAATGAGCAGTTCTTC. This encodes CASSILGRAWNEQFF.

The count of this clone is one. The rearrangement uses TRBV4-1 and TRBJ2-2; possibly TRBD2 for D (5 bases). Germline V lookup: CDR1 MGHRA, CDR2 YSYEKL. The CDR3 runs 15 residues. V was pared by 2 bases and J by 6 bases, with 13 bases between. Here the CDR3 reads CASSQRERESGELFF. The CDR3 nucleotides read TGCGCCAGCAGCCAAAGGGAAAGGGAGTCCGGGGAGCTGTTTTTT.

Details on this clone: The same CDR3 also results from other DNA sequences found in this sample. This chain connects TRBV9 to TRBJ2-1; the D is unclear. Germline-derived CDR1 and CDR2 are SGDLS and YYNGEE. The CDR3 sequence is 15 residues long. Trimming stripped 0 bases from V and 1 base from J, with 8 bases between. The DNA for the CDR3 is TGTGCCAGCAGCGTAGGGCAGGTTTCCTACAATGAGCAGTTCTTC. Its protein product is CASSVGQVSYNEQFF. The complete variable domain, with remaining parts taken from reference TRBV9 and TRBJ2-1, reads DSGVTQTPKHLITATGQRVTLRCSPRSGDLSVYWYQQSLDQGLQFLIQYYNGEERAKGNILERFSAQQFPDLHSELNLSSLELGDSALYFCASSVGQVSYNEQFFGPGTRLTVL.

The rearrangement links TRBV4-1 to TRBJ2-3; 11 positions match TRBD2. The CDR3 consists of 18 residues. The V and J ends lost 4 bases and 5 bases, in that order; junction bases with no gene match: 14. Germline CDR1 and CDR2: MGHRA and YSYEKL. CDR3 amino acids: CASSRDSISGRAGDTQYF. The CDR3 DNA reads as TGCGCCAGCAGCCGTGATTCGATTAGCGGGAGGGCCGGAGATACGCAGTATTTT.

The chain combines TRBV24-1 with TRBJ2-5, with D hard to call. The V gene lost 1 base and the J gene lost 7 bases, with 18 bases spanning the gap. Germline assignment: CDR1 KGHDR and CDR2 SFDVKD. This CDR3 has 16 residues. CDR3 in DNA: TGTGCCACCAGTGATTTTTCCGACTCTCCCACGGGGACCCAGTACTTC. Protein: CATSDFSDSPTGTQYF.

The chain carries TRBV5-5 and TRBJ2-7; D uncertain. Germline lookup yields CDR1 SGHKS and CDR2 YYEKEE (reference sequence). V shed 0 bases and J shed 4 bases, with 11 bases lying between them. The CDR3 covers 14 residues. The CDR3 region has the DNA TGTGCCAGCAGCTTGGGAGCCACAGTTTACGAGCAGTACTTC. Its protein is CASSLGATVYEQYF. Variable domain in full (rest from reference TRBV5-5 and TRBJ2-7): DAGVTQSPTHLIKTRGQQVTLRCSPISGHKSVSWYQQVLGQGPQFIFQYYEKEERGRGNFPDRFSARQFPNYSSELNVNALLLGDSALYLCASSLGATVYEQYFGPGTRLTVT.

The chain couples TRBV29-1 to TRBJ1-1; the D gene is possibly TRBD1 (5 bases). Trimming shortened V by 5 bases and J by 3 bases, and 13 bases separated the two germline ends. Germline CDR1 reads SQVTM; CDR2 reads ANQGSEA. The CDR3 contains 13 residues. CDR3 in DNA: TGCAGCGTTCCTCTGGCGGGACACACTGAAGCTTTCTTT. Amino acids: CSVPLAGHTEAFF.

In nucleotides, the CDR3 is TGTGCCAGCAGCGTAGGTTGGACAGGGGCGGCCGGCTACACCTTC. Amino acid sequence: CASSVGWTGAAGYTF. The chain couples TRBV9 to TRBJ1-2, with TRBD1 matching over 9 bases. Germline CDR1 SGDLS, CDR2 YYNGEE. V gave up 0 bases and J gave up 8 bases; unmatched junction bases: 8. This CDR3 is built from 15 residues. The full variable domain, completed using reference TRBV9 and TRBJ1-2, is DSGVTQTPKHLITATGQRVTLRCSPRSGDLSVYWYQQSLDQGLQFLIQYYNGEERAKGNILERFSAQQFPDLHSELNLSSLELGDSALYFCASSVGWTGAAGYTFGSGTRLTVV.

J is TRBJ1-2 and V is TRBV5-6; D is uncertain. Germline V gene data show CDR1 as SGHDT and CDR2 as YYEEEE. This CDR3 spans 13 amino acids. V lost 3 bases and J 9 bases, leaving 15 bases between the germline ends. CDR3: CASSSPAGRSYTF. The CDR3 DNA reads TGTGCCAGCAGCTCGCCGGCGGGAAGGAGCTACACCTTC.